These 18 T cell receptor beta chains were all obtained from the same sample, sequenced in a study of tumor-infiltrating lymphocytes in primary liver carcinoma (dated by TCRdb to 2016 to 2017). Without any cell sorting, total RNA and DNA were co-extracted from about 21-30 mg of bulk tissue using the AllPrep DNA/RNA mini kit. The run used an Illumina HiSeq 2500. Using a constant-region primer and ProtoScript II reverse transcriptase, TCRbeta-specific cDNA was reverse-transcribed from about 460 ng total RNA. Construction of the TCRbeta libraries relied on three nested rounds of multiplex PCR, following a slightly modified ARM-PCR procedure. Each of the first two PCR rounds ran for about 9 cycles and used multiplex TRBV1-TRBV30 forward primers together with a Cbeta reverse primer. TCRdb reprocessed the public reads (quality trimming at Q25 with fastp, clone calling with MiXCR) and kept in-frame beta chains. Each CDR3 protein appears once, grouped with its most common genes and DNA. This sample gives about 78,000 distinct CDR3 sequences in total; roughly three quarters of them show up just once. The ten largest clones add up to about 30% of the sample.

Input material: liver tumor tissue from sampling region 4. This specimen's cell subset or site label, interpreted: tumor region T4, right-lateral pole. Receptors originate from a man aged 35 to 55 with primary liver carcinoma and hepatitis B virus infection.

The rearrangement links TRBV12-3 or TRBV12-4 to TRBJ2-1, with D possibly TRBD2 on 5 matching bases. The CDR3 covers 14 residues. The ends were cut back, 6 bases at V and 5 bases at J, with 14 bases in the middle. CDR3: CASSRRERDNEQFF. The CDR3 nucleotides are TGTGCCAGCAGCCGCCGGGAAAGGGACAATGAGCAGTTCTTC.

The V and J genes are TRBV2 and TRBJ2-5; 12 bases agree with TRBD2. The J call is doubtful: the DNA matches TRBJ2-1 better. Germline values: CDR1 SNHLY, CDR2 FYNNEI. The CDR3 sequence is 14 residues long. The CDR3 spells CASSGLAGAETQFF. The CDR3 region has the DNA TGTGCCAGCAGTGGACTAGCGGGAGCTGAGACCCAGTTCTTC.

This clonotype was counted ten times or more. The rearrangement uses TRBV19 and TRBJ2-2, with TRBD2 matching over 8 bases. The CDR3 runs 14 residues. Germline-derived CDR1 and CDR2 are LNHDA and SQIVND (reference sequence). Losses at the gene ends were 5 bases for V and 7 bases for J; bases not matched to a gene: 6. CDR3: CASSAGLVGGELFF. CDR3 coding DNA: TGTGCCAGTAGTGCGGGACTAGTGGGCGGGGAGCTGTTTTTT.

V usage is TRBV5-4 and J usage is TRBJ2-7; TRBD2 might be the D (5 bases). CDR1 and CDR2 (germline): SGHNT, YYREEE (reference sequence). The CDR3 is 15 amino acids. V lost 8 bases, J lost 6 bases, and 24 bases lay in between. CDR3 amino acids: CARNLGGFEVGEQYF. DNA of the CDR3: TGTGCCAGAAACTTGGGCGGGTTTGAGGTTGGCGAGCAGTACTTC. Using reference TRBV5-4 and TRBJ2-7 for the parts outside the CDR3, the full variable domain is ETGVTQSPTHLIKTRGQQVTLRCSSQSGHNTVSWYQQALGQGPQFIFQYYREEENGRGNFPPRFSGLQFPNYSSELNVNALELDDSALYLCARNLGGFEVGEQYFGPGTRLTVT.

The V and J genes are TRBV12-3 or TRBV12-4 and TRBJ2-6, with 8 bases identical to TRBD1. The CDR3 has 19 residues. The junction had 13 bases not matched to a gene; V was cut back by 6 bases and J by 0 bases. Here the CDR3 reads CASSSLWGTGVSGANVLTF. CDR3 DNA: TGTGCCAGCAGCTCACTCTGGGGGACAGGCGTCTCTGGGGCCAACGTCCTGACTTTC.

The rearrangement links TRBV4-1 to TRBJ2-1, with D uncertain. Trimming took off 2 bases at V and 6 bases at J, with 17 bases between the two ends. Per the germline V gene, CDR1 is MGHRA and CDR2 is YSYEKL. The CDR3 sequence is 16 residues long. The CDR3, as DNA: TGCGCCAGCAGCCAATCCGGTACTAACGGTGTCAATGAGCAGTTCTTC. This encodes CASSQSGTNGVNEQFF.

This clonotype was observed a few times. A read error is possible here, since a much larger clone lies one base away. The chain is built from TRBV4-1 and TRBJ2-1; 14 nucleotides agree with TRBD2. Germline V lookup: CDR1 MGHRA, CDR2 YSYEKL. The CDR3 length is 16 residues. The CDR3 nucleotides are TGCGCCAGCAGCCTAAGGGGACTAGCGGGGGCCAATGAGCGGTTCTTC. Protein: CASSLRGLAGANERFF.

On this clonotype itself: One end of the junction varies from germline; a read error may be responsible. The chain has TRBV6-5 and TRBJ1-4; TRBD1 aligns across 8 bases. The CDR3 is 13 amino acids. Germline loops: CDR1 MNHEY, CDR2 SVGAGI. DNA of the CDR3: TGTGCCAGCAGCCGACAGGGGACTAATGAAAAACTGTTT. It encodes CASSRQGTNEKLF.

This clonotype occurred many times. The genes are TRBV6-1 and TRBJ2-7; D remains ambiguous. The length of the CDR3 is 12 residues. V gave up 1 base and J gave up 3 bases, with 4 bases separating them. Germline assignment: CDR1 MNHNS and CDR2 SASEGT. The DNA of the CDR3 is TGTGCCAGCAGTGAAGACGGCTACGAGCAGTACTTC. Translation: CASSEDGYEQYF.

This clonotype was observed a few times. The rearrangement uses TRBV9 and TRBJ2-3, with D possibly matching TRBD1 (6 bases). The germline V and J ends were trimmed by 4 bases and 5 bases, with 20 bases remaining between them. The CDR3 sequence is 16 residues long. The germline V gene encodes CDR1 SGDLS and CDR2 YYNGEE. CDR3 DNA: TGTGCCAGCAGCATTACTGGACAGCCCGCGGGAGATACGCAGTATTTT. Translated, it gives CASSITGQPAGDTQYF.

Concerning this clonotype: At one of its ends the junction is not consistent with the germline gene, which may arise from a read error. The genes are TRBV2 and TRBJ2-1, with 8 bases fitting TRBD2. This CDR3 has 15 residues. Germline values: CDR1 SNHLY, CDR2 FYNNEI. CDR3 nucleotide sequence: TGTGCCAGCAGTGAGTTTGAGCGGGAGTTCAATGAACAGTTCTTC. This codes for CASSEFEREFNEQFF.

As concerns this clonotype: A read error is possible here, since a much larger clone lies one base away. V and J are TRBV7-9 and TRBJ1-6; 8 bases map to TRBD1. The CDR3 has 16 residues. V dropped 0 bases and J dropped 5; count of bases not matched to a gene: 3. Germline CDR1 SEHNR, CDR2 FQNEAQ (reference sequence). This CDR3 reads CASSLATGVHNSPLHF. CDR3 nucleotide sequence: TGTGCCAGCAGCTTAGCGACAGGGGTGCATAATTCACCCCTCCACTTT.

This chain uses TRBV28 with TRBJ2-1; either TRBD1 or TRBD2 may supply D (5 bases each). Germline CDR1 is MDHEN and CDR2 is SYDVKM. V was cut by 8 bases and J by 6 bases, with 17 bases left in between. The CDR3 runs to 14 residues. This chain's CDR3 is CASCHGDDINEQFF. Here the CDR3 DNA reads TGTGCCAGCTGCCATGGGGACGACATCAATGAGCAGTTCTTC.

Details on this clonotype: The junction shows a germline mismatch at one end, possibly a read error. In nucleotides, the CDR3 is TGTGCTAGCAGCTTGGAACGAACCTTGAACACTGAATCTTTCTTT. Protein sequence: CASSLERTLNTESFF. The V gene is TRBV5-4, the J gene TRBJ1-1; no firm D call. Germline V gives CDR1 SGHNT, CDR2 YYREEE (reference sequence). This CDR3 region has 15 residues.

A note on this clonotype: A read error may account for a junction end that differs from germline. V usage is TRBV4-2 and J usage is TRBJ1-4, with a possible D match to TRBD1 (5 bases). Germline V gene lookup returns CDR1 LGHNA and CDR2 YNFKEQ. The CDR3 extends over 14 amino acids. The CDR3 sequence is CDSSQRSRGSKLFF. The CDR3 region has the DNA TGTGACAGCAGCCAAAGGTCGAGGGGCTCAAAACTGTTTTTT.

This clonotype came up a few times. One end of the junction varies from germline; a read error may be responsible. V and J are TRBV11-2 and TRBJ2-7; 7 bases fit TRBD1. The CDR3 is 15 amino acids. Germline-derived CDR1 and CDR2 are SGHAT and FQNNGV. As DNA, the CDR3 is TGTGCTAGCAGCTCTACAGGGGACCGGAGGTATGAGCAGTACTTC. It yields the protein CASSSTGDRRYEQYF. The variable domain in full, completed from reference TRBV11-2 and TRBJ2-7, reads EAGVAQSPRYKIIEKRQSVAFWCNPISGHATLYWYQQILGQGPKLLIQFQNNGVVDDSQLPKDRFSAERLKGVDSTLKIQPAKLEDSAVYLCASSSTGDRRYEQYFGPGTRLTVT.

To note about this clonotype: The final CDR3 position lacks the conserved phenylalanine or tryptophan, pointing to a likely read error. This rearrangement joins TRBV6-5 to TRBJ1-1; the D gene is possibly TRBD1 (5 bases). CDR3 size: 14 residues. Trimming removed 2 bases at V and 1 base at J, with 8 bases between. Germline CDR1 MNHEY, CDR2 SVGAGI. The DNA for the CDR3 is TGTGCCAGCAGTTACGGTGGGGCGAACACTGAAGCTTTCCTA. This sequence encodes CASSYGGANTEAFL.

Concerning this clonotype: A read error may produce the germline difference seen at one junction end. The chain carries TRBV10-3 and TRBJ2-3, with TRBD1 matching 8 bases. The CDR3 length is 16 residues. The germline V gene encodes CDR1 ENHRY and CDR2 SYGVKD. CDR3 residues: CAISEVRTGSIDTLYF. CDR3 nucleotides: TGTGCCATCAGTGAGGTTAGGACAGGGAGCATAGATACGCTGTATTTT.